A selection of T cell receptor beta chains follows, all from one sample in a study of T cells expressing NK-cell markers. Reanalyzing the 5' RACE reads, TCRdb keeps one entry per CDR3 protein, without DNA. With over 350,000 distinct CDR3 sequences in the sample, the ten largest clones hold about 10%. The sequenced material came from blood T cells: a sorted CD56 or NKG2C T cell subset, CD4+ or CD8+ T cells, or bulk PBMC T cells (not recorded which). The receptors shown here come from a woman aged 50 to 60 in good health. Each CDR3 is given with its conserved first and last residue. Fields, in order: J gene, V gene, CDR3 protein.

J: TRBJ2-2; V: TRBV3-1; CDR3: CASARGEGAGELFF
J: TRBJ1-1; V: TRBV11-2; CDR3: CASNKWGQNTEAFF
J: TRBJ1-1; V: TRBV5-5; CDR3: CASSPKTGMNTEAFF
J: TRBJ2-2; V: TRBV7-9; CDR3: CASSLAAGTQNTGELFF
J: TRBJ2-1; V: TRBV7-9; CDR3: CASNERDNEQFF
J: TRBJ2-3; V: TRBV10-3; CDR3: CAISVLGLDTQYF
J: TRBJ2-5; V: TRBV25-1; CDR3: CASSDLRLAGVDETQYF
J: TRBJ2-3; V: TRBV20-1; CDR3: CSGLPSLTNTQYF
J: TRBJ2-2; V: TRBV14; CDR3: CASSQHKGSGELFF
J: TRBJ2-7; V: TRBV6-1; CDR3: CASTSGRIDEQYF
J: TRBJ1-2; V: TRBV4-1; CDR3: CASSHGVNYGYTF
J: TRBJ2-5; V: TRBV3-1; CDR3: CASSSLSTQYF
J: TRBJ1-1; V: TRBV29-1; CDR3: CSVVGDRVSTEAFF
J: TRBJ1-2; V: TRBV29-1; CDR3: CVWRDGYGYTF
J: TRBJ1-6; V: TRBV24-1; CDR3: CATSDGWEGSPLHF
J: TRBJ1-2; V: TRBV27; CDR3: CASSFRAGAGGYTF
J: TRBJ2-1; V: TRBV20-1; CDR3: CSAGRQGFNNEQFF
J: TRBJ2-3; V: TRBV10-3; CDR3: CAIAGTRLTDTQYF
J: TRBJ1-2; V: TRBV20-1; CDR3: CSASIPDRGLNGYTF
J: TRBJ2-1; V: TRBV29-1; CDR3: CSVEVRGEQFF
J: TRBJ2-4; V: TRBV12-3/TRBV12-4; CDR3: CASSGVPAKNIQYF
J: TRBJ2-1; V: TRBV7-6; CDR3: CASRPNTGTSGKWNEQFF
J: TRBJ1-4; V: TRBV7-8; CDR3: CASSFAGTREKLFF
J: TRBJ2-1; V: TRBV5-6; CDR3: CASSSQEGHFNEQFF
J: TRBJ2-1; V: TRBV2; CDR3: CASTAQLAGYEQFF
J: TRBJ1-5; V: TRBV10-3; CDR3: CAISVGESNQPQHF
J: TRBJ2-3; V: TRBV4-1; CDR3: CASSLLRGASTDTQYF
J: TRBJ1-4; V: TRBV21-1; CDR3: CASSNITGGAGNEKLFF
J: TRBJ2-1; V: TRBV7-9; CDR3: CASSSGQGGPQFF
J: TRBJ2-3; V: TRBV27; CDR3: CASSPPGTSGRATDTQYF
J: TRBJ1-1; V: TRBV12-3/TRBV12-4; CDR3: CASSRSQITEAFF